This T cell receptor beta chain derives from a study of shared clonotypes between healthy human individuals. This table comes from immunoSEQ multiplex PCR, and its TCRdb copy is limited to in-frame clones, with some not included. The sample shows hundreds of thousands of clones, around 90% of them seen only once. CD8 cells regarded as naive lacked CD45RO, were positively chosen for CCR7, and omitted terminally differentiated effector memory CD45RA+ cells. General observations from the study: Despite large depth, sorted-subset datasets appeared incompletely sequenced.

For this clone: The antigen remains undetermined.

The CDR3 is 17 residues long. The ends were cut back, 4 bases at V and 0 bases at J, with 13 bases in the middle. Germline values: CDR1 ENHRY, CDR2 SYGVKD. The clonotype originates from a man under 40 in good health. This chain uses TRBV10-3 with TRBJ2-6; no firm D call. Sequences were obtained from naive CD8+ T cells sorted from blood. The CDR3 sequence: CAISVDRTTSGANVLTF. DNA of the CDR3: TGTGCCATCAGTGTAGACCGTACTACCTCTGGGGCCAACGTCCTGACTTTC.